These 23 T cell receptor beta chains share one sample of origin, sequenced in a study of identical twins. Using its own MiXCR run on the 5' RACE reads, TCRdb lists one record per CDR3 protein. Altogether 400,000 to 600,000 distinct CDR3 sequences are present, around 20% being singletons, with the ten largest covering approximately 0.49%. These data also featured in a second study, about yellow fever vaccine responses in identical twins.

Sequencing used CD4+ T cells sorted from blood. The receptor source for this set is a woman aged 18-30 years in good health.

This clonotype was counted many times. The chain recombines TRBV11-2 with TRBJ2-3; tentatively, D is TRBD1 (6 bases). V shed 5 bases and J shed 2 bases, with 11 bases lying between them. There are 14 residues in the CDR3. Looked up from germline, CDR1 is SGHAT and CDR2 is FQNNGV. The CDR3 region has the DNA TGTGCCAGCAGCCCAGACAGGTCCACAGATACGCAGTATTTT. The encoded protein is CASSPDRSTDTQYF.

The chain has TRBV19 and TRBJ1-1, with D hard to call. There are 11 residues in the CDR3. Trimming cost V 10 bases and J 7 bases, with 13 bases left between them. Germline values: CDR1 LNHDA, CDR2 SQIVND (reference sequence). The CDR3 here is CAIRNGYEAFF. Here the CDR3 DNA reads TGTGCCATTCGTAACGGGTATGAAGCTTTCTTT.

CDR3 in DNA: TGTGCCAGCAGCCAATATGGGAGGAACACCGGGGAGCTGTTTTTT. Residues: CASSQYGRNTGELFF. V is TRBV3-1 and J is TRBJ2-2; weak D call: TRBD2 (5 bases). V shed 2 bases and J shed 1 base, with 8 bases lying between them. The CDR3 runs 15 residues. The germline CDR1 and CDR2 sequences are LGHDT and YNNKEL (reference sequence).

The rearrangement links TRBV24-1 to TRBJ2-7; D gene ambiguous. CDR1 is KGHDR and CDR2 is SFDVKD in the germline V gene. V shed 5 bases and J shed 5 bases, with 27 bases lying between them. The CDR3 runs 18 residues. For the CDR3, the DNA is TGTGCCACCAGTGCGGCTAAAACAGATAAAAACTTCCGGGACGAGCAGTACGTC. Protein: CATSAAKTDKNFRDEQYV.

The CDR3 nucleotides are TGTGCCAGCAGTGGATCTAGCGGGGGGCACGATGAGCAGTTCTTC. Translating it yields CASSGSSGGHDEQFF. This rearrangement joins TRBV6-4 to TRBJ2-1, with 11 nucleotides matching TRBD2. Germline V CDR1 and CDR2: MRHNA, SNTAGT. V shed 4 bases and J 8 bases; nucleotides not matched to a gene: 7. This CDR3 is 15 amino acids long.

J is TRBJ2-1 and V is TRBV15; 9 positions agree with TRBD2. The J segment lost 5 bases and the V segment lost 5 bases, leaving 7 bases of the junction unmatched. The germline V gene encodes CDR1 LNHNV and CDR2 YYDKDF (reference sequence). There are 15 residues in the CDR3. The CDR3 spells CATSGRLAEDNEQFF. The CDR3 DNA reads TGTGCCACCAGCGGAAGACTAGCGGAAGACAATGAGCAGTTCTTC.

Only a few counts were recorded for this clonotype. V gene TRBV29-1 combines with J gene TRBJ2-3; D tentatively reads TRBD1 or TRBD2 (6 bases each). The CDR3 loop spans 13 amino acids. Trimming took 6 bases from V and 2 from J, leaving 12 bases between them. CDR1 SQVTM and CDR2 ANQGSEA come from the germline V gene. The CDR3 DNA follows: TGCAGCGTCGGGGGCAGTAACACAGATACGCAGTATTTT. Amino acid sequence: CSVGGSNTDTQYF.

CDR3 DNA: TGTGCCAGCAGTTACGGACAGGCCTTTTCTGGCTACACCTTC. This gives the protein CASSYGQAFSGYTF. The chain couples TRBV6-5 to TRBJ1-2; 7 bases line up with TRBD1. Germline trimming cut 2 bases from V and 7 bases from J; bases unmatched to any gene: 7. From germline, CDR1 is MNHEY and CDR2 SVGAGI. The CDR3 length is 14 residues.

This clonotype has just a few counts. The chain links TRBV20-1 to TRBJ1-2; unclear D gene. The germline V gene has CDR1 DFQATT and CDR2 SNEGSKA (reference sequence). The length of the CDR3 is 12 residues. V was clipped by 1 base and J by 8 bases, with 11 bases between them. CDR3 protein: CSARAALRGYTF. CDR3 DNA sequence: TGCAGTGCTAGAGCTGCCTTGAGGGGCTACACCTTC.

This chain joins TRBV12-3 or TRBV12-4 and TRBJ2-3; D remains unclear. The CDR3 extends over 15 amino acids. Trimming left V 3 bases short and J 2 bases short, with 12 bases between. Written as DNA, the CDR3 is TGTGCCAGCAGTTTTGGGCGGAGTTCCACAGATACGCAGTATTTT. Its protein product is CASSFGRSSTDTQYF.

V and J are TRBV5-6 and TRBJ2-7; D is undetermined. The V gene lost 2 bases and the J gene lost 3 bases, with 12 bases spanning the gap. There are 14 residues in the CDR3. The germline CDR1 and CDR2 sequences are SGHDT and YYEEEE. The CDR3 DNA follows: TGTGCCAGCAGCTTAGATCGCAGCATCTACGAGCAGTACTTC. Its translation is CASSLDRSIYEQYF.

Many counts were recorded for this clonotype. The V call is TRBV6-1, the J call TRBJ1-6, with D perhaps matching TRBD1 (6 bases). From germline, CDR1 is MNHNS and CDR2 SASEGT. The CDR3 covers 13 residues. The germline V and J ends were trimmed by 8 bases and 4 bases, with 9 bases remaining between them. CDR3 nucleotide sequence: TGTGCCAGCTCGGACAGTTATAATTCACCCCTCCACTTT. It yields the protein CASSDSYNSPLHF.

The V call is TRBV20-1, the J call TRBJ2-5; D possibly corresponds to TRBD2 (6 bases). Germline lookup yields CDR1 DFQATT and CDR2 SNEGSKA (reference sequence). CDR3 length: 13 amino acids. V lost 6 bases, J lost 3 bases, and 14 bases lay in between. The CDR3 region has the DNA TGCAGTGCCGTTAGCGGAGGGAAAGAGACCCAGTACTTC. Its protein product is CSAVSGGKETQYF.

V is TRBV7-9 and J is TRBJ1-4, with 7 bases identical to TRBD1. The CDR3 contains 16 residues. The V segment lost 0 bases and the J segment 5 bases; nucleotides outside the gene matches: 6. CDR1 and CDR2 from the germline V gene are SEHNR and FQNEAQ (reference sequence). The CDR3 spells CASSLAGQVQNEKLFF. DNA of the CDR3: TGTGCCAGCAGCTTAGCCGGACAGGTCCAAAATGAAAAACTGTTTTTT.

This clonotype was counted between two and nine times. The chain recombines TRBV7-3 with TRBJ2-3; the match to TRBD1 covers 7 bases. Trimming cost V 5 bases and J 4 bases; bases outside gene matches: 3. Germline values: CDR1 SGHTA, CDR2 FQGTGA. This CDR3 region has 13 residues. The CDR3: CASSKDRSDTQYF. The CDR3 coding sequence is TGTGCCAGCAGCAAGGACAGGTCAGATACGCAGTATTTT.

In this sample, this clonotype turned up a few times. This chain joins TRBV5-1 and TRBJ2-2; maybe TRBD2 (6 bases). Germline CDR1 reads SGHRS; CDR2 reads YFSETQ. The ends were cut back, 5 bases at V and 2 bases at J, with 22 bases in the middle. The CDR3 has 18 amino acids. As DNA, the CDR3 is TGCGCCAGCAGTACCGGGAGCCGAGCTCTTTTAAACACCGGGGAGCTGTTTTTT. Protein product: CASSTGSRALLNTGELFF.

CDR3 sequence: CSARTVRTSGAYEQYF. CDR3 coding DNA: TGCAGTGCGAGGACTGTCCGGACTAGCGGCGCCTACGAGCAGTACTTC. The J gene is TRBJ2-7, the V gene TRBV20-1, with 10 bases that match TRBD2. Germline V gene sequence: CDR1 DFQATT, CDR2 SNEGSKA (reference sequence). The length of the CDR3 is 16 residues. After removal of 6 bases from V and 2 bases from J, the junction contained 13 bases not matched to a gene.

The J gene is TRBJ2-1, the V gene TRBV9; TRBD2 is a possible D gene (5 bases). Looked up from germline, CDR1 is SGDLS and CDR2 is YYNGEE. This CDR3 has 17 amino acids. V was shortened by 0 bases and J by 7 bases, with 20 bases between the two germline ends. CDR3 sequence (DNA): TGTGCCAGCAGCGTAGCTACGGGGTACGGGATAGTTAATGAGCAGTTCTTC. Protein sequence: CASSVATGYGIVNEQFF.

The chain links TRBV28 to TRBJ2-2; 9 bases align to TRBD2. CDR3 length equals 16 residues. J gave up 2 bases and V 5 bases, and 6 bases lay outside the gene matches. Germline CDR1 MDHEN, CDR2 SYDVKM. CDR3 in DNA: TGTGCCAGCAGTCACCAGCGGGGGGCAAACACCGGGGAGCTGTTTTTT. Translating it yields CASSHQRGANTGELFF.

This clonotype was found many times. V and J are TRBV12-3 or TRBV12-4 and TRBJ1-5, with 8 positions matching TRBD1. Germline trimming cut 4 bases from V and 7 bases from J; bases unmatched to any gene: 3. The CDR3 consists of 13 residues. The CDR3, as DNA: TGTGCCAGCAGTTGGACAGGGAAACAGCCCCAGCATTTT. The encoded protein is CASSWTGKQPQHF.

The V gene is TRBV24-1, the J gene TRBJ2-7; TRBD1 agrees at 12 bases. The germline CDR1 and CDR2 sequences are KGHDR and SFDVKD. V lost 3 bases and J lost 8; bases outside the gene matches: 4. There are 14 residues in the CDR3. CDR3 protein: CATSDRDRGRKQYF. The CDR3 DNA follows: TGTGCCACCAGTGATCGGGACAGGGGGCGTAAGCAGTACTTC.

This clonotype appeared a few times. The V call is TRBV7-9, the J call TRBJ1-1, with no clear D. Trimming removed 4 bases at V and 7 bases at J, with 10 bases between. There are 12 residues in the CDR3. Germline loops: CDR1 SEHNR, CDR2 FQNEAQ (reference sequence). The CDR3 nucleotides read TGTGCCAGCAGCTCGTCGGGGTATGAAGCTTTCTTT. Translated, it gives CASSSSGYEAFF. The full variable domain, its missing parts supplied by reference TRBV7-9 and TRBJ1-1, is DTGVSQNPRHKITKRGQNVTFRCDPISEHNRLYWYRQTLGQGPEFLTYFQNEAQLEKSRLLSDRFSAERPKGSFSTLEIQRTEQGDSAMYLCASSSSGYEAFFGQGTRLTVV.

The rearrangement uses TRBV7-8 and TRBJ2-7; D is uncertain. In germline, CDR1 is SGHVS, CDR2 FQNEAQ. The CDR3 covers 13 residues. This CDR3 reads CASSLRTSSEQYV. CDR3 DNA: TGTGCCAGCAGCTTAAGGACGTCCTCCGAGCAGTACGTC.